This T cell receptor beta chain was documented in a study of blood T cell repertoires in COVID-19. This CDR3 has 15 residues. Germline V gene data show CDR1 as SGHRS and CDR2 as YFSETQ. Unmatched junction bases numbered 6, after V lost 4 bases and J lost 3 bases. The data were produced by immunoSEQ multiplex PCR, yet TCRdb's version contains in-frame clones alone and is incomplete. The table records about 160,000 clones, around 77% of them present only once. This chain joins TRBV5-1 and TRBJ2-1; 8 bases map to TRBD2. Material: peripheral blood. This TCR came from a man aged 70-80 years with acute or convalescent COVID-19. The CDR3 coding sequence is TGCGCCAGCAGCCCAGCGGGGGCCGGCTACAATGAGCAGTTCTTC. It translates to CASSPAGAGYNEQFF.